This T cell receptor beta chain was captured by sequencing in a study of OX40 agonist ivuxolimab in advanced cancers. The repertoire was sequenced with immunoSEQ multiplex PCR; TCRdb's copy has only in-frame clones and lacks some. The top ten hold about 9% of the sample, which has roughly 90,000 clones, 75% to 95% seen once. The length of the CDR3 is 13 residues. Per germline, CDR1 MNHNS and CDR2 SASEGT. The ends were cut back, 4 bases at V and 9 bases at J, with 13 bases in the middle. The J gene is TRBJ1-5, the V gene TRBV6-1; no firm D call. Source: CD4+ or CD8+ T cells sorted from blood, taken in a trial of the OX40 agonist ivuxolimab. The TCR was taken from an adult with an advanced solid tumor such as melanoma, head and neck, liver or kidney cancer. CDR3 sequence: CASSGDWERPQHF. Here the CDR3 DNA reads TGTGCCAGCAGTGGAGACTGGGAAAGGCCCCAGCATTTT.